This T cell receptor (beta chain) is drawn from a study of human T cells and chemical hapten exposure. For the study at large: Patients were given diphenylcyclopropenone on the scalp weekly across the approximately 25-week study. Per-sample TCR yields varied mainly from small pooled library volume differences. Findings of the study overall: In the PT1 data, expanded TCR counts showed a positive correlation with patch test score.

Regarding time point: patch test 1, 2 weeks after DPC sensitization. The treatment: therapeutic diphenylcyclopropenone sensitization with weekly scalp DPC. TCRdb re-analysed the RACE reads in MiXCR, keeping a single row per CDR3 protein. The table records about 360,000 distinct CDR3 sequences, around 5% of them present only once. In its sample, this clonotype was seen a few times. Its antigen is not known. The CDR3 has 18 residues. V was trimmed by 0 bases and J by 2 bases, leaving 18 bases between them. Germline CDR1 is LNHNV and CDR2 is YYDKDF (reference sequence). The source material was whole blood, sampled in connection with sensitization to the hapten diphenylcyclopropenone (DPC). This TCR came from a woman aged 45-65 years with alopecia areata. Some clones in this sample may be carry-over from other donors' samples. This chain joins TRBV15 and TRBJ2-3; D is perhaps TRBD1 (6 bases). The CDR3 loop reads CATSRDVGQERLTDTQYF. In DNA form, the CDR3 reads TGTGCCACCAGCAGAGATGTGGGACAAGAGCGACTCACAGATACGCAGTATTTT.